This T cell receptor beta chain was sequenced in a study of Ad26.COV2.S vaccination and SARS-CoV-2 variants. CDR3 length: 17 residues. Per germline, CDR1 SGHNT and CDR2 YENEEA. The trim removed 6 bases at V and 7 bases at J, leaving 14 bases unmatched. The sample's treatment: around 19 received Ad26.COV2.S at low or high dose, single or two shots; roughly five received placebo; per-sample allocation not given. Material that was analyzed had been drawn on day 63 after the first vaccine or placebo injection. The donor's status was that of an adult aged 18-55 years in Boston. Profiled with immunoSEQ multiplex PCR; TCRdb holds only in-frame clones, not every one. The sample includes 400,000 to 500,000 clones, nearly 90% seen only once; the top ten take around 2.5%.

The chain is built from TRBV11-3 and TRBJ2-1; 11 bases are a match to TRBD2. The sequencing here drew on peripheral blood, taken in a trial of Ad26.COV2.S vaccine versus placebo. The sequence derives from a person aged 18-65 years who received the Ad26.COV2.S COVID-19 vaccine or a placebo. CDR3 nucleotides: TGTGCCAGCAGGGGAACTAGCGGGAGAGGGAGGTTGAATGAGCAGTTCTTC. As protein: CASRGTSGRGRLNEQFF.